Shown below are 5 T cell receptor beta chains from a single sample sequenced in a study of control samples from healthy donors and cancer patients. Sequenced by immunoSEQ multiplex PCR; TCRdb stores in-frame clones only, minus some. Of some 120,000 clones listed, more than 85% were seen once; the top ten hold about 1.5%. The sequenced sample consisted of PBMCs. The receptors here all came from a man over 45 with head and neck cancer.

The rearrangement uses TRBV7-2 and TRBJ1-2; 8 bases are a match to TRBD1. Per the germline V gene, CDR1 is SGHTA and CDR2 is FQGNSA. The CDR3 totals 15 residues. Unmatched junction bases numbered 17, after V lost 7 bases and J lost 10 bases. CDR3 in amino acids: CASTLGLSGGGDYTF. The CDR3 nucleotides read TGTGCCAGCACCTTGGGGCTTTCAGGGGGCGGTGACTACACCTTC. The full variable domain, its missing parts supplied by reference TRBV7-2 and TRBJ1-2, is GAGVSQSPSNKVTEKGKDVELRCDPISGHTALYWYRQSLGQGLEFLIYFQGNSAPDKSGLPSDRFSAERTGGSVSTLTIQRTQQEDSAVYLCASTLGLSGGGDYTFGSGTRLTVV.

This clone was detected once. CDR3 protein: CATSDSTGRAYEQYF. The CDR3 DNA follows: TGTGCCACCAGTGATTCGACAGGGAGGGCCTACGAGCAGTACTTC. The chain is built from TRBV24-1 and TRBJ2-7; D tentatively reads TRBD1 or TRBD2 (7 bases each). Trimming left V 2 bases short and J 2 bases short, with 12 bases between. Germline V lookup: CDR1 KGHDR, CDR2 SFDVKD. This CDR3 spans 15 amino acids.

The V and J genes are TRBV13 and TRBJ2-7; TRBD1 agrees at 7 bases. V shed 3 bases and J 5 bases; nucleotides not matched to a gene: 13. Germline-derived CDR1 and CDR2 are PRHDT and FYEKMQ (reference sequence). This CDR3 region has 16 residues. CDR3 sequence (DNA): TGTGCCAGCAGCTTCCTCCCGGACAGGCCGGCTGACGAGCAGTACTTC. It encodes CASSFLPDRPADEQYF.

The chain combines TRBV6-5 with TRBJ2-7; D not resolved. Germline assignment: CDR1 MNHEY and CDR2 SVGAGI. V dropped 0 bases and J dropped 1 base, with 7 bases sitting between them. CDR3 length: 14 amino acids. DNA for the CDR3: TGTGCCAGCAGTTACTCGAGGTGGTCCTACGAGCAGTACTTC. This gives the protein CASSYSRWSYEQYF.

The chain carries TRBV19 and TRBJ2-7; D is possibly TRBD1 or TRBD2 (5 bases each). V was clipped by 5 bases and J by 2 bases, with 22 bases between them. The germline V gene has CDR1 LNHDA and CDR2 SQIVND (reference sequence). The length of the CDR3 is 17 residues. The CDR3 sequence: CASSEFIRDRWTYEQYF. CDR3 DNA sequence: TGTGCCAGTAGTGAATTCATCCGGGACCGCTGGACCTACGAGCAGTACTTC.